The 15 T cell receptor beta chains below come from one sample, sequenced in a study of T cells in women clearing cervical HPV infection. Method: immunoSEQ multiplex PCR; TCRdb's copy keeps in-frame clones and lacks some. The ten top clones account for less than 9.5%, within a sample of some 30,000 clones. The sample taken for sequencing was blood buffy coat. All receptors come from a woman aged 18-70 years with a cervical HPV16 infection that either progressed to CIN3+ or cleared (not recorded which).

With respect to this clone: The read finishes 3 residues shy of the CDR3 end, and the germline J gene is used to complete it. The chain couples TRBV20-1 to TRBJ2-1; a weak D match, TRBD1 (6 bases). From germline, CDR1 is DFQATT and CDR2 SNEGSKA (reference sequence). The CDR3 consists of 14 residues. V lost 6 bases to trimming and J lost 6 bases, with 18 bases between them. Incomplete CDR3 DNA: TGCAGTGCACCAGGGGACATATCAATCAATGAG. Translation: CSAPGDISINE. The whole CDR3 protein is CSAPGDISINEQFF.

Points on this clone: The read comes to an end 3 residues before the CDR3 does, leaving the germline J gene to fill in the end. The rearrangement joins TRBV20-1 to TRBJ2-5; D is perhaps TRBD2 (6 bases). Trimming took off 1 base at V and 5 bases at J, with 11 bases between the two ends. The CDR3 length is 13 residues. Germline V gene lookup returns CDR1 DFQATT and CDR2 SNEGSKA (reference sequence). The CDR3 is CSARAEGPETQYF. CDR3 DNA (partial): TGCAGTGCTAGAGCGGAGGGCCCCGAGACC.

As for this clone: The read gets to within 3 residues of the CDR3 end, and the germline J gene fills in the rest. The V gene is TRBV5-4, the J gene TRBJ2-2; 7 nucleotides agree with TRBD2. Germline V gives CDR1 SGHNT, CDR2 YYREEE (reference sequence). After removal of 2 bases from V and 6 bases from J, the junction contained 10 bases not matched to a gene. The CDR3 covers 16 residues. The CDR3 here is CASSFGGLKNPGELFF. The part of the CDR3 DNA that was read is TGTGCCAGCAGCTTCGGGGGACTAAAAAACCCCGGGGAG.

For this clone: The observed sequence ends 3 residues before the CDR3 terminus, with the missing tail filled in from the germline J gene. The chain couples TRBV10-3 to TRBJ1-2; weak D call: TRBD1 (6 bases). The germline V and J ends were trimmed by 3 bases and 5 bases, with 7 bases remaining between them. This CDR3 is 12 amino acids long. The germline gives CDR1 ENHRY, CDR2 SYGVKD. Partial CDR3 DNA: TGTGCCATCAGTGACCAGGGGTATGGC. Amino acids: CAISDQGYG. The CDR3 in full is CAISDQGYGYTF.

A note on this clone: Read sequence stops 3 residues before the CDR3 end, and the germline J gene provides the missing end. V is TRBV19 and J is TRBJ2-3, with D possibly matching TRBD1 (5 bases). CDR1 LNHDA and CDR2 SQIVND come from the germline V gene (reference sequence). The CDR3 sequence is 16 residues long. CDR3 DNA, as far as it was read: TGTGCCAGTTCCGGGCAGGGAATCAATAGCAATCAGCCG. Protein sequence: CASSGQGINSNQP. The entire CDR3 protein is CASSGQGINSNQPQYF.

Turning to this clone: Read data end 3 residues before the CDR3 end; the end is taken from the germline J gene. The gene calls are TRBV5-1 and TRBJ1-1; TRBD1 matches 7 bases. Germline lookup yields CDR1 SGHRS and CDR2 YFSETQ. V dropped 4 bases and J dropped 5; count of bases not matched to a gene: 8. This CDR3 region has 14 residues. The DNA read from the CDR3 is TGCGCCAGCAGCAAATCGACAGGGCCTACTGAA. Encoded protein: CASSKSTGPTE. In full, the CDR3 is CASSKSTGPTEAFF.

For this clone: The read ends 3 residues before the CDR3 terminus; that terminus is restored from the germline J gene. The chain joins TRBV19 to TRBJ1-2, with D tentatively TRBD1 (5 bases). The CDR3 covers 15 residues. V lost 6 bases to trimming and J lost 1 base, with 15 bases between them. Germline V gene lookup returns CDR1 LNHDA and CDR2 SQIVND (reference sequence). The part of the CDR3 DNA that was read is TGTGCCAGTAGGGGGATGGCGGGACTTAACTATGGC. Translated: CASRGMAGLNYG. From start to end, the CDR3 is CASRGMAGLNYGYTF.

Remarks on this clone: The CDR3 end lies 3 residues beyond the end of the read and is filled in from the germline J gene. The chain carries TRBV7-9 and TRBJ1-5; 8 nucleotides agree with TRBD1. Losses at the gene ends were 5 bases for V and 6 bases for J; bases not matched to a gene: 3. CDR3 length equals 13 residues. Germline V gene sequence: CDR1 SEHNR, CDR2 FQNEAQ (reference sequence). The CDR3 region is CASSEDRGQPQHF. CDR3 DNA (partial): TGTGCCAGCAGCGAAGACAGGGGTCAGCCC. Complete variable domain (other parts from reference TRBV7-9 and TRBJ1-5): DTGVSQNPRHKITKRGQNVTFRCDPISEHNRLYWYRQTLGQGPEFLTYFQNEAQLEKSRLLSDRFSAERPKGSFSTLEIQRTEQGDSAMYLCASSEDRGQPQHFGDGTRLSIL.

A word on this clone: The read comes to an end 3 residues before the CDR3 does, leaving the germline J gene to fill in the end. The genes are TRBV6-2 or TRBV6-3 and TRBJ1-1, with D uncertain. V gave up 6 bases and J gave up 1 base, with 15 bases separating them. The CDR3 is 15 residues long. Germline lookup yields CDR1 MNHEY and CDR2 SVGEGT. The CDR3: CASRLEWTANTEAFF. The sequenced part of the CDR3 DNA is TGTGCCAGCAGACTAGAATGGACGGCGAACACTGAA.

On this clone itself: The CDR3 end is not reached by the read, which stops 3 residues before it; the germline J gene fills it in. This rearrangement joins TRBV23-1 to TRBJ2-5; 7 bases are shared with TRBD1. TRBV23-1 has ORF status, its function being uncertain. The CDR3 sequence is 13 residues long. The V gene end was trimmed by 6 bases and the J gene end by 2 bases; junction bases not matched to a gene: 3. The sequenced part of the CDR3 DNA is TGCGCCAGCAGGAGACAGGGTCAAGAGACC. Translated, it gives CASRRQGQET. The whole CDR3 sequence is CASRRQGQETQYF.

Regarding this clone: A read error may produce the germline difference seen at one junction end. Read coverage stops 3 residues before the CDR3 terminus; the germline J gene supplies the remainder. This chain uses TRBV4-2 with TRBJ2-2; D remains unclear. The CDR3 extends over 15 amino acids. Germline CDR1 and CDR2: LGHNA and YNFKEQ. The CDR3 region is CASSQDVGWAGELFF. The covered CDR3 bases are TGCGCCAGCAGCCAAGATGTAGGGTGGGCCGGGGAG.

Comment on this clone: The read terminates 3 residues ahead of where the CDR3 ends, so the germline J gene completes it. This chain uses TRBV7-9 with TRBJ2-4; D is perhaps TRBD1 (5 bases). Trimming took 5 bases from V and 2 from J, leaving 10 bases between them. The CDR3 covers 14 residues. Germline CDR1 reads SEHNR; CDR2 reads FQNEAQ (reference sequence). The CDR3 loop is CASSRTGSKNIQYF. The sequenced part of the CDR3 DNA is TGTGCCAGCAGCCGAACAGGTTCCAAAAACATT.

Turning to this clone: From the germline J gene comes the end of the CDR3, since the read stops 3 residues before it. The rearrangement joins TRBV5-1 to TRBJ2-5; TRBD1 matches 9 bases. V was clipped by 0 bases and J by 4 bases; unmatched bases: 1. The CDR3 length is 14 residues. Germline V gene data show CDR1 as SGHRS and CDR2 as YFSETQ. The DNA read from the CDR3 is TGCGCCAGCAGCTTGGGACAGGGGGGAGAGACC. It encodes CASSLGQGGET. From start to end, the CDR3 is CASSLGQGGETQYF. Full variable domain (missing parts from reference TRBV5-1 and TRBJ2-5): KAGVTQTPRYLIKTRGQQVTLSCSPISGHRSVSWYQQTPGQGLQFLFEYFSETQRNKGNFPGRFSGRQFSNSRSEMNVSTLELGDSALYLCASSLGQGGETQYFGPGTRLLVL.

For this clone: The CDR3 end is not reached by the read, which stops 3 residues before it; the germline J gene fills it in. The V and J genes are TRBV20-1 and TRBJ1-2; 7 positions match TRBD1. The CDR3 loop spans 11 amino acids. The germline gives CDR1 DFQATT, CDR2 SNEGSKA (reference sequence). The chain's CDR3 is CSAPTGSGYTF. CDR3 DNA (partial): TGCAGTGCTCCGACAGGGTCCGGC.

About this clone: The read terminates 3 residues ahead of where the CDR3 ends, so the germline J gene completes it. The chain uses TRBV20-1 and TRBJ2-1; TRBD1 is a possible D gene (6 bases). This CDR3 spans 12 amino acids. CDR1 and CDR2 (germline): DFQATT, SNEGSKA (reference sequence). The germline V and J ends were trimmed by 4 bases and 6 bases, with 10 bases remaining between them. The sequenced part of the CDR3 DNA is TGCAGTGCTATTGGACAGCGCAATGAG. It yields the protein CSAIGQRNE. The full CDR3 protein reads CSAIGQRNEQFF.